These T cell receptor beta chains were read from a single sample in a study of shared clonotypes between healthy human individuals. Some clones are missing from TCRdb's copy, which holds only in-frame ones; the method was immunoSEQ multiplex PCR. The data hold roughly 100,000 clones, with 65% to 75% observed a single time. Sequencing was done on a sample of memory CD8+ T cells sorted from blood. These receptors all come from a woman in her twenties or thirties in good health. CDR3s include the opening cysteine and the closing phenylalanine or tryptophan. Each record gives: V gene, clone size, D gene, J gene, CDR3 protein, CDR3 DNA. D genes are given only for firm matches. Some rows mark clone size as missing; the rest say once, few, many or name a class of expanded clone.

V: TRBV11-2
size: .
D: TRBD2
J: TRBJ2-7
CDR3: CASSPTSGKSSYEQYF
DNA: TGTGCCAGCAGTCCGACTAGCGGGAAGAGCTCCTACGAGCAGTACTTC

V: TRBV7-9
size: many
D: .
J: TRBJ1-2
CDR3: CASSFVGPLRGYTF
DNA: TGTGCCAGCAGCTTCGTCGGGCCTCTTAGGGGCTACACCTTC

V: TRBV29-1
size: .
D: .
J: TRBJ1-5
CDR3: CSVAVGNQPQHF
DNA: TGCAGCGTTGCCGTCGGCAATCAGCCCCAGCATTTT

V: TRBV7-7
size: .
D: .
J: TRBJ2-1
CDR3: CASSLLVSSYNEQFF
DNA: TGTGCCAGCAGCTTACTGGTCTCCTCCTACAATGAGCAGTTCTTC

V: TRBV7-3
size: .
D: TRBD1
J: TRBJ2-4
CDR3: CASTQGQGGNIQYF
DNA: TGTGCCAGCACCCAAGGACAGGGGGGAAACATTCAGTACTTC

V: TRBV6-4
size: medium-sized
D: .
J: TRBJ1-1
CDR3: CASSDAAEGEAFF
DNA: TGTGCCAGCAGTGATGCGGCCGAGGGTGAAGCTTTCTTT

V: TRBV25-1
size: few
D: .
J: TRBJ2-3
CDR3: CASSRGTSTDTQYF
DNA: TGTGCCAGCAGTAGGGGAACCTCCACAGATACGCAGTATTTT

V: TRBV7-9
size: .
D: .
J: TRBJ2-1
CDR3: CASSGGRSYNEQFF
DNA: TGTGCCAGCAGCGGGGGGCGGAGCTACAATGAGCAGTTCTTC

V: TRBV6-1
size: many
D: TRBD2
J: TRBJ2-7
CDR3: CASSATSGSSNEQYF
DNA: TGTGCCAGCAGTGCGACTAGCGGGAGCTCCAACGAGCAGTACTTC

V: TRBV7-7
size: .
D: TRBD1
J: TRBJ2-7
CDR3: CASSLGTGHEQYF
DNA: TGTGCCAGCAGCTTAGGGACAGGGCACGAGCAGTACTTC

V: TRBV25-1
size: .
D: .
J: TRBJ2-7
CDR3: CASSRQSDSLARYEQYF
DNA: TGTGCCAGCAGTCGACAATCGGACTCACTGGCGAGGTACGAGCAGTACTTC

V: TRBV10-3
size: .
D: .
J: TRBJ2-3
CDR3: CAISEALEGVPSTDTQYF
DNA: TGTGCCATCAGTGAGGCCCTAGAGGGGGTCCCTAGCACAGATACGCAGTATTTT

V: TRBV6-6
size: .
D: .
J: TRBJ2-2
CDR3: CASSRFKLVGELFF
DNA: TGTGCCAGCAGTAGATTTAAACTTGTCGGGGAGCTGTTTTTT

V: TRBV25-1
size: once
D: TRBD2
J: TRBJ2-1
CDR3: CASSEKGLAGTYNEQFF
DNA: TGTGCCAGCAGTGAAAAGGGACTAGCGGGAACCTACAATGAGCAGTTCTTC

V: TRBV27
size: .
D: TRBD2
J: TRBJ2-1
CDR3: CASSFSGGYNEQFF
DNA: TGTGCCAGCAGTTTTAGCGGGGGATACAATGAGCAGTTCTTC

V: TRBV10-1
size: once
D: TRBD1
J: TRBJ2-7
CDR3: CATSPRDRAEQYF
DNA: TGCGCCACCAGTCCTCGGGACAGGGCCGAGCAGTACTTC

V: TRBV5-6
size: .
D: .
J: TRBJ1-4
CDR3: CASSGPNEKLFF
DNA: TGTGCCAGCAGCGGACCTAATGAAAAACTGTTTTTT

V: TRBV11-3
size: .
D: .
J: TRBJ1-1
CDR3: CASSLDRLGGQGNTEAFF
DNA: TGTGCCAGCAGCTTAGATCGTTTGGGGGGCCAGGGGAACACTGAAGCTTTCTTT

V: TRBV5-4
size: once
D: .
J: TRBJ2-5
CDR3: CASSAAQRRETQYF
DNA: TGTGCCAGCAGCGCGGCTCAGAGGCGGGAGACCCAGTACTTC

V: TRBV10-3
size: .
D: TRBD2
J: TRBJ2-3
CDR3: CAISESKRSSGPTDTQYF
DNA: TGTGCCATCAGTGAGTCGAAACGTTCTAGCGGACCCACAGATACGCAGTATTTT

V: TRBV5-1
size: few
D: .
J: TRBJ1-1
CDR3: CASSLRWGMNTEAFF
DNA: TGCGCCAGCAGCTTGAGATGGGGGATGAACACTGAAGCTTTCTTT

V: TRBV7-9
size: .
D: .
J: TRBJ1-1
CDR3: CASRSTGTPGDAVAFF
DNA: TGTGCCAGCAGGTCCACCGGGACCCCAGGCGACGCGGTGGCTTTCTTT

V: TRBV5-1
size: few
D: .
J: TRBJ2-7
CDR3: CASSLLPDGPYEQYF
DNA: TGCGCCAGCAGCTTGCTCCCGGACGGTCCCTACGAGCAGTACTTC

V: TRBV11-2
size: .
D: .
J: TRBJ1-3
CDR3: CASSAWGVDQRENTIYF
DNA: TGTGCCAGCAGCGCCTGGGGCGTGGATCAAAGGGAAAACACCATATATTTT

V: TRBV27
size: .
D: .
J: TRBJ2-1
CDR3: CASSRLSNEQFF
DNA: TGTGCCAGCAGTCGACTGAGCAATGAGCAGTTCTTC

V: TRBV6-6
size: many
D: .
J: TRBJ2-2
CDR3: CASSPTGELFF
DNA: TGTGCCAGCAGTCCCACCGGGGAGCTGTTTTTT

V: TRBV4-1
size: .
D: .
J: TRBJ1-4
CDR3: CASSQVWTDYNEKLFF
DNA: TGCGCCAGCAGCCAAGTATGGACAGACTATAATGAAAAACTGTTTTTT

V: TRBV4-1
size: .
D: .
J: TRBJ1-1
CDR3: CASSRGRVTEAFF
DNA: TGCGCCAGCAGCCGAGGCCGAGTCACTGAAGCTTTCTTT

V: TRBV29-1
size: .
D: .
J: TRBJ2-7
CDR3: CSVELPRGLLYEQYF
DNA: TGCAGCGTTGAACTCCCACGTGGGTTGCTCTACGAGCAGTACTTC

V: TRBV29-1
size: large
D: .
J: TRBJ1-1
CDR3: CSVDQENTEAFF
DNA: TGCAGCGTTGATCAGGAGAACACTGAAGCTTTCTTT

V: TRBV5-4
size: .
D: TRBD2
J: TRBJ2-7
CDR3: CASSRTSGDEQYF
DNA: TGTGCCAGCAGTCGGACTAGCGGGGACGAGCAGTACTTC

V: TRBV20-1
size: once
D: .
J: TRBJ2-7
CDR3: CSASPYEQYF
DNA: TGCAGTGCTAGTCCCTACGAGCAGTACTTC

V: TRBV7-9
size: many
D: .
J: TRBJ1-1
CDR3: CASSKTNTEAFF
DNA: TGTGCCAGCAGCAAGACGAACACTGAAGCTTTCTTT

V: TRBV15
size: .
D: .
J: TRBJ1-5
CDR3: CATSRDPVLTFLLGGSNQPQHF
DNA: TGTGCCACCAGCAGAGATCCGGTCCTAACGTTTCTGTTGGGGGGGAGCAATCAGCCCCAGCATTTT

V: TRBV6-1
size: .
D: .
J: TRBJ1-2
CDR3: CASGEGSNYGYTF
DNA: TGTGCCAGCGGGGAGGGATCTAACTATGGCTACACCTTC

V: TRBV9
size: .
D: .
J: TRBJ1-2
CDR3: CASSPMGGAINYGYTF
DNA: TGTGCCAGCAGCCCCATGGGAGGGGCCATAAACTATGGCTACACCTTC

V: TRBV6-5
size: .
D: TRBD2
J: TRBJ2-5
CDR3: CASRRQLAGQETQYF
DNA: TGTGCCAGCAGACGCCAACTAGCGGGACAAGAGACCCAGTACTTC

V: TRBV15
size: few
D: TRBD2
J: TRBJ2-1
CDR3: CATSPPTGLAGGDEQFF
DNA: TGTGCCACCAGCCCCCCCACTGGACTAGCGGGAGGAGATGAGCAGTTCTTC

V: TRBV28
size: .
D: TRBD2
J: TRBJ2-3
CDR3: CASSLYLADTDTQYF
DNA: TGTGCCAGCAGTTTATATCTAGCGGACACAGATACGCAGTATTTT

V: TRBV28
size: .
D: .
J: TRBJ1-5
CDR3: CASSFVSGARGQPQHF
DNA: TGTGCCAGCAGCTTTGTATCGGGGGCGCGGGGTCAGCCCCAGCATTTT

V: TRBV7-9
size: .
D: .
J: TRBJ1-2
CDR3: CASSNVRYGYTF
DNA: TGTGCCAGCAGCAATGTGAGGTATGGCTACACCTTC

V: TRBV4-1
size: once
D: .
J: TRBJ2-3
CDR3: CASSRLGLTDTQYF
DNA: TGCGCCAGCAGCCGACTAGGACTCACAGATACGCAGTATTTT

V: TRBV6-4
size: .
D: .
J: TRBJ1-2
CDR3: CASSEEAGARYGYTF
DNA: TGTGCCAGCAGTGAAGAAGCAGGGGCAAGATATGGCTACACCTTC

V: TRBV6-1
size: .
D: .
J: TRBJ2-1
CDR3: CASRPGGGEQFF
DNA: TGTGCCAGCAGACCCGGAGGGGGGGAGCAGTTCTTC

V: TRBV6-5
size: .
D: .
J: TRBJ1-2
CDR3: CASSLRRYGYTF
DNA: TGTGCCAGCAGTTTGAGGAGGTATGGCTACACCTTC

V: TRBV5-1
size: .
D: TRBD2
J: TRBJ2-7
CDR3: CASSLTGLAGGPPYEQYF
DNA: TGCGCCAGCAGCTTGACGGGACTAGCGGGAGGGCCGCCCTACGAGCAGTACTTC

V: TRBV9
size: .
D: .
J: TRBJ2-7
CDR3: CASSVEASVSYEQYF
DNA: TGTGCCAGCAGCGTAGAGGCTAGCGTATCCTACGAGCAGTACTTC

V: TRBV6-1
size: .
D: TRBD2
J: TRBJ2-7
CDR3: CASSERLAGSYEQYF
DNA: TGTGCCAGCAGTGAAAGACTAGCGGGATCTTACGAGCAGTACTTC

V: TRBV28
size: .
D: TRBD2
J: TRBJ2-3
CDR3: CASSSTSGRIVSADTQYF
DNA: TGTGCCAGCAGTTCGACTAGCGGGAGAATTGTGTCGGCAGATACGCAGTATTTT